These 5 T cell receptor beta chains originate from one sample sequenced in a study of tissue T cells after allogeneic stem cell transplantation (dated by TCRdb to 2021 to 2024). Libraries came from the immunoSEQ multiplex PCR assay. The clones in this table, taken by TCRdb from immuneACCESS, are in-frame only. Not every clone is retained; where verified, under half of the shortfall comes from an unresolved V gene, and the cause of the rest is unknown. The sample has 6,000 to 8,500 clones on record, approximately 52% of them singletons. The top ten constitute 9% to 15% of the sample. The time point label here, explained by the study, means: mouse harvest day 7 after allogeneic transplant. Each mouse graft, delivered by tail vein injection, combined 10^6 splenic CD5+ T cells with 10^7 T-cell-depleted bone marrow cells. The sequenced sample consisted of lymph node tissue. The receptors stem from a female BALB/c mouse given C57BL/6 T cells with graft-versus-host disease after an allogeneic hematopoietic cell transplant.

Worth noting for this clone: Gene names follow the mouse nomenclature. Read data end 1 residue before the CDR3 end; the end is taken from the germline J gene. J is TRBJ2-5 and V is TRBV15; the match to TRBD2 covers 13 bases. The CDR3 has 15 residues. Germline V CDR1 and CDR2: SGHND, FRSKSL. With V trimmed by 6 bases and J by 6 bases, 6 bases remained unmatched. The covered CDR3 bases are TGTGCCAGCAGCCTTGGACTGGGGGGGCTGGACACCCAGTAC. Translating gives CASSLGLGGLDTQY. The whole CDR3 reads CASSLGLGGLDTQYF.

A remark on this clone: Germline and genes: mouse. The CDR3 goes on 1 residue after the read ends, and that part is filled in from the germline J gene. The V call is TRBV3, the J call TRBJ2-2; TRBD2 matches at 10 bases. CDR1 and CDR2 (germline): SNHLY, FYNGKV (reference sequence). CDR3 length: 16 amino acids. V trimming: 1 base; J trimming: 2 bases; junction bases outside the gene matches: 1. The CDR3 bases that were read are TGTGCCAGCAGCTTAGAGGACTGGGGGAACACCGGGCAGCTCTAC. Residues: CASSLEDWGNTGQLY. The CDR3 reads in full as CASSLEDWGNTGQLYF.

Worth noting for this clone: Gene names and germline match the mouse. The CDR3 end lies 1 residue beyond the end of the read and is filled in from the germline J gene. This chain links TRBV13-2 with TRBJ2-1, with D possibly being TRBD2 (6 bases). V was shortened by 2 bases and J by 3 bases, with 9 bases between the two germline ends. The V gene's germline CDR1 is NNHNN and CDR2 SYGAGS (reference sequence). The CDR3 runs to 14 residues. CDR3 DNA (partial): TGTGCCAGCGGTGAGCTGGGGTTCTATGCTGAGCAGTTC. Translation gives CASGELGFYAEQF. The CDR3 reads in full as CASGELGFYAEQFF.

This clone showed up just a few times. Gene names are mouse gene names. The read terminates 1 residue ahead of where the CDR3 ends, so the germline J gene completes it. The chain employs TRBV3 and TRBJ2-7; D ambiguous. This CDR3 has 11 amino acids. The V gene's germline CDR1 is SNHLY and CDR2 FYNGKV (reference sequence). V gave up 3 bases and J gave up 0 bases, with 0 bases separating them. The CDR3 spells CASSFSYEQYF. Incomplete CDR3 DNA: TGTGCCAGCAGCTTCTCCTATGAACAGTAC.

This clone was observed a handful of times. These gene names are mouse names. The CDR3 extends 1 residue past the end of the read, so its final part is completed from the germline J gene. The chain uses TRBV26 and TRBJ2-7; D is unclear. Germline CDR1 is KGHPV and CDR2 is FQNQEV (reference sequence). The CDR3 sequence is 14 residues long. V was pared by 6 bases and J by 2 bases, with 14 bases between. Incomplete CDR3 DNA: TGTGCCAGCAGCCCTACTCGACAAACCTATGAACAGTAC. Translating gives CASSPTRQTYEQY. In full, the CDR3 reads CASSPTRQTYEQYF.